This TCR beta chain is drawn from a study of beta chain features in type 1 diabetes. Study-level findings and limits: A PCR bias possibly favoring shorter templates would apply equally to patients and controls. Still unanswered here is whether HLA type influences TCRB rearrangement.

Via CD45RO/CCR7/CD25/CD127/CD95/CD27, cells of the CD4+ naive, central memory, regulatory and stem cell-like memory subsets were sorted. Notes on this clone: The target antigen is unknown.

Sequenced material consisted of expressed TCRB transcripts (all of the isolated RNA was reverse transcribed). TCRdb's copy holds only in-frame clones and misses some; the assay was immunoSEQ multiplex PCR. The data show around 200,000 clones, about 13% seen once. Germline CDR1 reads SNHLY; CDR2 reads FYNNEI. This CDR3 is 16 amino acids long. V was shortened by 4 bases and J by 0 bases, with 15 bases between the two germline ends. This sequence joins TRBV2 and TRBJ1-1; D perhaps matches TRBD1 (6 bases). The specimen was central memory CD4+ T cells from blood. This TCR was sampled from a woman between 18 and 29 years old in good health. The CDR3 reads CASSGQAGALNTEAFF. CDR3 DNA sequence: TGTGCCAGCAGTGGACAGGCGGGGGCACTGAACACTGAAGCTTTCTTT.